This T cell receptor beta chain was recorded in a study of control samples from healthy donors and cancer patients. The CDR3 is 15 residues long. Germline V CDR1 and CDR2: MDHEN, SYDVKM. V lost 5 bases to trimming and J lost 8 bases; unmatched junction nucleotides: 10. Here immunoSEQ multiplex PCR was the method, and the copy in TCRdb shows in-frame clones only, minus some. The repertoire holds approximately 230,000 clones, with roughly 80% as singletons. Sequenced sample: PBMCs. The rearrangement links TRBV28 to TRBJ2-2; 8 nucleotides align to TRBD1. The TCR sequence derives from a woman between 55 and 75 years old with lung cancer. CDR3: CASSPHRGIGGELFF. Written as DNA, the CDR3 is TGTGCCAGCAGTCCTCACAGGGGGATTGGGGGGGAGCTGTTTTTT. Complete variable domain (other parts from reference TRBV28 and TRBJ2-2): DVKVTQSSRYLVKRTGEKVFLECVQDMDHENMFWYRQDPGLGLRLIYFSYDVKMKEKGDIPEGYSVSREKKERFSLILESASTNQTSMYLCASSPHRGIGGELFFGEGSRLTVL.